This TCR beta chain was sequenced for a study of a mutant IDH1 vaccine in newly diagnosed glioma. Whole-study context: Previous treatment comprised radiotherapy, temozolomide, or both, mostly both.

Time point of the sample: week 35, safety follow-up. Doses consisted of 300 ug of mutant IDH1 20-mer peptide each, paired with topical imiquimod. Between the trimmed V and J ends, which lost 4 bases and 8 bases, there was a span of 15 bases. The CDR3 spans 14 residues. Germline loops: CDR1 MNHEY, CDR2 SMNVEV (reference sequence). Remarks on this clone: Its specificity is unknown.

Sequencing was performed with immunoSEQ multiplex PCR; in TCRdb, only in-frame clones are kept and a portion is missing. Of roughly 69,000 clones in the sample, around 84% are singletons; the top ten hold approximately 2%. This receptor was obtained from a man aged 25 to 40 with glioma. The V and J genes are TRBV27 and TRBJ1-5; D call uncertain. The input for sequencing was PBMCs, taken from a glioma patient whose treatment included an IDH1 peptide vaccine. CDR3 protein: CASSSLGRGKPQHF. CDR3 coding DNA: TGTGCCAGCAGTTCTCTGGGCCGTGGAAAGCCCCAGCATTTT.